This T cell receptor (beta chain) was obtained from a study of CD8+ T cells in alopecia areata. Sequencing used cDNA as its template, made by extracting RNA and reverse transcribing it. The table came from immunoSEQ multiplex PCR; TCRdb's copy has only in-frame clones and leaves some out. The sample consists of over 15,000 clones, around three fifths of them appearing once. Looked up from germline, CDR1 is SNHLY and CDR2 is FYNNEI. This CDR3 region has 14 residues. The J segment lost 9 bases and the V segment lost 5 bases, leaving 7 bases of the junction unmatched. Of note for this clone: Antigen: not known.

Study conclusions and caveats: For baseline CD8+ expansion, any link to response stays uncertain with one nonresponder.

Stated treatment: oral pan-JAK inhibitor, 5-10 mg twice daily. The study team obtained lesional scalp punch biopsies and peripheral blood from alopecia areata patients. The source of this sequence is a human donor with alopecia areata. The sample here was skin, taken at week 4, from a patient treated with tofacitinib. The rearrangement joins TRBV2 to TRBJ1-6, with 7 nucleotides matching TRBD1. The CDR3 reads CASSYGTDSSPLHF. The CDR3 coding sequence is TGTGCCAGCAGTTATGGGACAGATTCTTCACCCCTCCACTTT.